Below are 9 T cell receptor beta chains sequenced from a single sample in a study of shared clonotypes between healthy human individuals. Sequencing used immunoSEQ multiplex PCR; TCRdb keeps in-frame clones, though not all of them. This repertoire shows under 200,000 clones, 80% to 95% found once; its top ten account for roughly 0.07%. Input material: naive CD4+ T cells sorted from blood. As for subset: CD45RA+ positively selected. The receptors stem from a woman in her 30s in good health.

This clone was picked up one time. The V and J genes are TRBV20-1 and TRBJ2-7, with a possible D match to TRBD2 (5 bases). V lost 6 bases and J 5 bases, leaving 11 bases between the germline ends. Germline CDR1 reads DFQATT; CDR2 reads SNEGSKA (reference sequence). CDR3 length: 11 residues. CDR3 DNA: TGCAGTGCCGGGGTAATCGACGAGCAGTACTTC. Its translation: CSAGVIDEQYF.

The J gene is TRBJ2-1, the V gene TRBV5-1; 7 bases line up with TRBD2. The CDR3 sequence is 17 residues long. Trimming took 0 bases from V and 7 from J; bases not matched to a gene: 13. Germline lookup yields CDR1 SGHRS and CDR2 YFSETQ. The CDR3 protein is CASSLADGAGAGNEQFF. As DNA, the CDR3 is TGCGCCAGCAGCTTGGCCGACGGGGCGGGAGCTGGAAATGAGCAGTTCTTC.

The chain combines TRBV28 with TRBJ2-2; possibly TRBD1 for D (5 bases). Germline V gives CDR1 MDHEN, CDR2 SYDVKM. CDR3 size: 15 residues. The V gene lost 2 bases and the J gene lost 6 bases, with 13 bases spanning the gap. The DNA for the CDR3 is TGTGCCAGCAGTTTAGATCCCAGGGCGGCCGGGGAGCTGTTTTTT. Amino acid sequence: CASSLDPRAAGELFF.

The V gene is TRBV7-2, the J gene TRBJ2-7, with D maybe TRBD1 (5 bases). V lost 2 bases to trimming and J lost 2 bases, with 19 bases between them. This CDR3 has 17 amino acids. The germline V gene encodes CDR1 SGHTA and CDR2 FQGNSA. DNA for the CDR3: TGTGCCAGCAGCTTATTCCAGGGCCCATACAAGGCCTACGAGCAGTACTTC. Its translation: CASSLFQGPYKAYEQYF.

Only one count was recorded for this clone. The rearrangement uses TRBV6-1 and TRBJ2-5; 8 nucleotides line up with TRBD2. TRBJ2-7 explains the end of the DNA better; the J call may be wrong. Germline lookup yields CDR1 MNHNS and CDR2 SASEGT. This CDR3 contains 17 residues. The CDR3 DNA is TGTGCCAGCAGTGGCACCGGGGGGGCGACGACTTCCTACGAGCAGTACTTC. Amino acid sequence: CASSGTGGATTSYEQYF.

The chain employs TRBV18 and TRBJ2-5, with 7 bases matching TRBD1. The end of the DNA is better explained by TRBJ2-7, so the J call may be wrong. The CDR3 runs to 15 residues. Germline V gene sequence: CDR1 KGHSH, CDR2 LQKENI. CDR3 DNA: TGTGCCAGCTCACCACGACAGGGAAGCTCCTACGAGCAGTACTTC. Protein sequence: CASSPRQGSSYEQYF.

The chain joins TRBV4-1 to TRBJ2-1; D might be TRBD1 or TRBD2, each matching 5 bases. The germline V gene has CDR1 MGHRA and CDR2 YSYEKL. There are 12 residues in the CDR3. Trimming cost V 4 bases and J 7 bases, with 8 bases left between them. CDR3 sequence: CASSLGGNEQFF. The CDR3 region has the DNA TGCGCCAGCAGCCTTGGGGGAAATGAGCAGTTCTTC.

This clone has just a few counts. The chain recombines TRBV7-3 with TRBJ2-7; no clear D. Germline V gene lookup returns CDR1 SGHTA and CDR2 FQGTGA. The CDR3 length is 10 residues. V lost 3 bases and J lost 5, with 2 bases in between. CDR3 region: CASSFDEQYF. The DNA for the CDR3 is TGTGCCAGCAGCTTCGACGAGCAGTACTTC.

The V gene is TRBV11-2, the J gene TRBJ2-2; 7 bases fit TRBD2. CDR3 size: 15 residues. V was pared by 5 bases and J by 5 bases, with 8 bases of the junction left unmatched. Germline V gives CDR1 SGHAT, CDR2 FQNNGV. This CDR3 reads CASSRRGSGTGELFF. CDR3 DNA: TGTGCCAGCAGCCGCCGCGGGAGTGGTACCGGGGAGCTGTTTTTT.